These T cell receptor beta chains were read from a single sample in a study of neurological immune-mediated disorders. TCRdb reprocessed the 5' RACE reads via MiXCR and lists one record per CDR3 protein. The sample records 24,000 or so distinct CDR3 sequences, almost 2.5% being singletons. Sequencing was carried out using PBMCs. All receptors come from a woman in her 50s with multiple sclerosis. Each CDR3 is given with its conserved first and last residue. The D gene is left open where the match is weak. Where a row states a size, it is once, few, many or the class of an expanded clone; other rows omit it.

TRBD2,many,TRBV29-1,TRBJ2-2,CSVDLGTRLTGELFF,TGCAGCGTTGATCTCGGGACTAGACTCACCGGGGAGCTGTTTTTT
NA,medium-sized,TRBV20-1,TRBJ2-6,CSAVASGANVLTF,TGCAGTGCTGTAGCCTCTGGGGCCAACGTCCTGACTTTC
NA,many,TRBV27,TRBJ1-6,CASAETRDNSPLNF,TGTGCCAGCGCGGAGACGCGTGATAATTCACCCCTCAACTTT
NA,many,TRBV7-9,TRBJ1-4,CASSLRGSEDEKLFF,TGTGCCAGCAGCTTGAGAGGAAGCGAGGATGAAAAACTGTTTTTT
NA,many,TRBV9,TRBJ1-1,CASSVDGTLTEAFF,TGTGCCAGCAGCGTAGATGGGACACTCACTGAAGCTTTCTTT
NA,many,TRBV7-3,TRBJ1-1,CASSLWWNTEAFF,TGTGCCAGCAGCTTATGGTGGAACACTGAAGCTTTCTTT
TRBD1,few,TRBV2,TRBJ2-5,CASSGQGIVETQYF,TGTGCCAGCTCGGGACAGGGGATAGTGGAGACCCAGTACTTC
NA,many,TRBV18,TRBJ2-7,CASSPPIGIEQYF,TGTGCCAGCTCACCACCAATTGGGATAGAGCAGTACTTC
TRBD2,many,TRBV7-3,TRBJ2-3,CASSPRASGSTDTQYF,TGTGCCAGCAGCCCTAGGGCTAGCGGGAGTACAGATACGCAGTATTTT
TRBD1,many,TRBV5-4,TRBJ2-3,CASSQGQGRPPDTQYF,TGTGCCAGCAGCCAGGGACAGGGAAGGCCCCCAGATACGCAGTATTTT
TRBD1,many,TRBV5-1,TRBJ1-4,CASSVNRGLNEKLFF,TGCGCCAGCAGCGTAAACAGGGGATTGAATGAAAAACTGTTTTTT
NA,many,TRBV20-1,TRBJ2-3,CSARDVMLRDTQYF,TGCAGTGCTAGAGACGTCATGTTGAGAGATACGCAGTATTTT
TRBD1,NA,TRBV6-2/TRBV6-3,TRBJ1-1,CASRYRGSTEAFF,TGTGCCAGCAGATACAGGGGTTCCACTGAAGCTTTCTTT
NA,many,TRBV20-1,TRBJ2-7,CSARRTDRVYEQYF,TGCAGTGCTAGACGGACAGATAGGGTCTACGAGCAGTACTTC